Each of the 27 T cell receptor beta chains below was sequenced from the same sample in a study of control samples from healthy donors and cancer patients. The protocol was immunoSEQ multiplex PCR, while the TCRdb copy is restricted to in-frame clones and leaves out a portion. This sample carries approximately 170,000 clones, just over 90% of them seen once, and the ten largest clones take roughly 1.5%. The source material was blood. Every receptor here comes from a man aged 30-40 years in good health.

The chain carries TRBV7-2 and TRBJ1-1; D possibly corresponds to TRBD1 (5 bases). CDR1 SGHTA and CDR2 FQGNSA come from the germline V gene. The V end lost 2 bases, the J end lost 5 bases, and 9 bases lay between the germline ends. This CDR3 spans 13 amino acids. In DNA, the CDR3 is TGTGCCAGCAGCTTAATGGGGGGGACTGAAGCTTTCTTT. It yields the protein CASSLMGGTEAFF.

The rearrangement links TRBV11-2 to TRBJ2-5; unclear D gene. Germline CDR1 reads SGHAT; CDR2 reads FQNNGV. The CDR3 is made up of 13 amino acids. Trimming took off 2 bases at V and 5 bases at J, with 9 bases between the two ends. CDR3 DNA sequence: TGTGCCAGCAGCTTATGGGTTGGGGAGACCCAGTACTTC. Its translation is CASSLWVGETQYF.

The chain carries TRBV27 and TRBJ2-1, with a weak D call TRBD1 (5 bases). V shed 5 bases and J shed 14 bases, with 22 bases lying between them. Looked up from germline, CDR1 is MNHEY and CDR2 is SMNVEV (reference sequence). The CDR3 contains 14 residues. The DNA for the CDR3 is TGTGCCAGCAGTCTAGGCAGTTTAGGGGCCCGTGAGTTCTTC. Translation: CASSLGSLGAREFF.

The V and J genes are TRBV28 and TRBJ2-3, with 11 nucleotides matching TRBD2. The CDR3 is made up of 17 amino acids. Germline lookup yields CDR1 MDHEN and CDR2 SYDVKM. The V and J ends lost 2 bases and 2 bases, in that order; junction bases with no gene match: 6. In DNA, the CDR3 is TGTGCCAGCAGTTTAGCGGGACTAGCGGACCCCACAGATACGCAGTATTTT. Translation gives CASSLAGLADPTDTQYF. The whole variable domain, filled in from reference TRBV28 and TRBJ2-3, reads DVKVTQSSRYLVKRTGEKVFLECVQDMDHENMFWYRQDPGLGLRLIYFSYDVKMKEKGDIPEGYSVSREKKERFSLILESASTNQTSMYLCASSLAGLADPTDTQYFGPGTRLTVL.

The CDR3 reads CASRAGGLGSPLHF. The DNA of the CDR3 is TGTGCCAGTCGGGCGGGGGGATTGGGGTCACCCCTCCACTTT. The chain carries TRBV19 and TRBJ1-6; the D gene is possibly TRBD1 (5 bases). Germline CDR1 and CDR2: LNHDA and SQIVND (reference sequence). V lost 8 bases and J 10 bases, leaving 18 bases between the germline ends. This CDR3 contains 14 residues.

V gene TRBV29-1 combines with J gene TRBJ1-2; 7 nucleotides line up with TRBD1. The V gene end was trimmed by 3 bases and the J gene end by 10 bases; junction bases not matched to a gene: 11. Per the germline V gene, CDR1 is SQVTM and CDR2 is ANQGSEA. This CDR3 is built from 13 residues. This chain's CDR3 is CSVDSQGEPTYTF. The CDR3 DNA sequence: TGCAGCGTTGATAGCCAGGGGGAACCCACCTACACCTTC.

This clone was found a few times. Within the sample, other DNA sequences also encode this same CDR3. The V and J genes are TRBV28 and TRBJ1-3; D call uncertain. Trimming stripped 8 bases from V and 0 bases from J, with 11 bases between. The germline CDR1 and CDR2 sequences are MDHEN and SYDVKM. The CDR3 covers 14 residues. The CDR3 is CASRSGSSGNTIYF. CDR3 nucleotides: TGTGCCAGCCGGTCCGGGAGCTCTGGAAACACCATATATTTT.

The CDR3 loop reads CASRPDRSYSNQPQHF. The CDR3 DNA reads TGTGCCAGTAGACCAGACAGGTCATATAGCAATCAGCCCCAGCATTTT. This rearrangement joins TRBV19 to TRBJ1-5; D perhaps matches TRBD1 (6 bases). Germline values: CDR1 LNHDA, CDR2 SQIVND (reference sequence). V gave up 6 bases and J gave up 0 bases, with 15 bases separating them. This CDR3 has 16 amino acids.

This chain joins TRBV28 and TRBJ1-4, with TRBD1 matching 8 bases. The trim removed 6 bases at V and 8 bases at J, leaving 8 bases unmatched. In germline, CDR1 is MDHEN, CDR2 SYDVKM. This CDR3 has 14 amino acids. CDR3 sequence reads: CASSPGGLSEKLFF. For the CDR3, the DNA is TGTGCCAGCAGCCCAGGGGGCTTATCAGAAAAACTGTTTTTT.

In this sample, this clone turned up a few times. V usage is TRBV7-2 and J usage is TRBJ2-7; D not resolved. The CDR3 covers 14 residues. V lost 5 bases and J 6 bases, leaving 17 bases between the germline ends. Germline V gene sequence: CDR1 SGHTA, CDR2 FQGNSA. The CDR3 bases are TGTGCCAGCAGCCCGCAATCTATGGTTCGCGAGCAGTACTTC. Residues: CASSPQSMVREQYF.

The chain carries TRBV9 and TRBJ2-6; the match to TRBD1 covers 7 bases. Unmatched junction bases numbered 9, after V lost 0 bases and J lost 0 bases. The CDR3 consists of 19 residues. The germline gives CDR1 SGDLS, CDR2 YYNGEE. The CDR3 region has the DNA TGTGCCAGCAGCGTAGGGGACAGCTTATTTGACTCTGGGGCCAACGTCCTGACTTTC. Protein product: CASSVGDSLFDSGANVLTF.

V gene TRBV27 combines with J gene TRBJ2-7, with no clear D. The CDR3 has 13 residues. With 3 bases removed from V and 2 bases from J, the gap between germline ends came to 8 bases. CDR1 MNHEY and CDR2 SMNVEV come from the germline V gene (reference sequence). The CDR3 protein is CASSFRVTYEQYF. The CDR3 nucleotides are TGTGCCAGCAGTTTTCGAGTTACCTACGAGCAGTACTTC.

The V call is TRBV19, the J call TRBJ1-4; TRBD1 matches at 9 bases. CDR3 length: 15 residues. Trimming cost V 5 bases and J 5 bases; bases outside gene matches: 6. Germline V gene sequence: CDR1 LNHDA, CDR2 SQIVND (reference sequence). CDR3 protein: CASSQQGAGNEKLFF. In DNA form, the CDR3 reads TGTGCCAGTAGTCAACAGGGGGCTGGGAATGAAAAACTGTTTTTT.

The gene calls are TRBV2 and TRBJ1-2; 7 bases map to TRBD1. The CDR3 sequence is 12 residues long. With 10 bases clipped from V and 4 bases from J, the junction kept 6 bases outside the gene matches. Germline values: CDR1 SNHLY, CDR2 FYNNEI. CDR3 in amino acids: CANPRDSYGYTF. CDR3 DNA sequence: TGTGCCAACCCTCGGGACAGCTATGGCTACACCTTC.

As to this clone: In the same sample, other DNA sequences code for this CDR3. The chain carries TRBV15 and TRBJ1-1; D perhaps matches TRBD1 (6 bases). The CDR3 is made up of 16 amino acids. Trimming pared 0 bases from V and 1 base from J, leaving 12 bases between. Per germline, CDR1 LNHNV and CDR2 YYDKDF (reference sequence). The CDR3 DNA reads TGTGCCACCAGCAGAGATCTCACAGGGTGGAACACTGAAGCTTTCTTT. Residues: CATSRDLTGWNTEAFF.

As regards this clone: One junction end does not reproduce the germline sequence, and a read error may be involved. This chain links TRBV4-1 with TRBJ2-1; D may be TRBD2 (5 bases). The CDR3 totals 13 residues. The germline gives CDR1 MGHRA, CDR2 YSYEKL. This CDR3 is CASNQREGDEQFF. CDR3 nucleotide sequence: TGCGCCAGCAACCAAAGAGAGGGAGATGAGCAGTTCTTC.

V gene TRBV7-3 combines with J gene TRBJ2-7; D tentatively fits TRBD1 or TRBD2 (5 bases each). With 2 bases removed from V and 0 bases from J, the gap between germline ends came to 11 bases. This CDR3 has 15 residues. CDR1 and CDR2 (germline): SGHTA, FQGTGA. For the CDR3, the DNA is TGTGCCAGCAGCTTAGGGGCAGGGAGCTCCTACGAGCAGTACTTC. The encoded protein is CASSLGAGSSYEQYF.

The rearrangement joins TRBV25-1 to TRBJ1-5; D perhaps matches TRBD1 (6 bases). Germline V lookup: CDR1 MGHDK, CDR2 SYGVNS. Trimming removed 7 bases from V and 6 bases from J, with 13 bases in between. The CDR3 length is 13 residues. The CDR3 loop is CASNGGAGQPQHF. CDR3 DNA sequence: TGTGCCAGCAATGGGGGCGCGGGTCAGCCCCAGCATTTT.

The chain links TRBV2 to TRBJ1-4, with TRBD1 matching over 7 bases. Germline CDR1 SNHLY, CDR2 FYNNEI. This CDR3 has 14 amino acids. Germline trimming cut 6 bases from V and 0 bases from J; bases unmatched to any gene: 1. As DNA, the CDR3 is TGTGCCAGCAGAGGGACAGCAACTAATGAAAAACTGTTTTTT. It yields the protein CASRGTATNEKLFF.

J is TRBJ1-3 and V is TRBV6-1; 9 bases fit TRBD1. The CDR3 covers 17 residues. CDR1 and CDR2 from the germline V gene are MNHNS and SASEGT. Trimming cost V 1 base and J 2 bases; bases outside gene matches: 6. In DNA, the CDR3 is TGTGCCAGCAGTGAAGTCCTACAGGGGGCGGCTGGAAACACCATATATTTT. This encodes CASSEVLQGAAGNTIYF.

The chain recombines TRBV6-5 with TRBJ1-4; D unresolved. The V gene lost 7 bases and the J gene lost 3 bases, with 12 bases spanning the gap. The CDR3 consists of 14 residues. Germline CDR1 and CDR2: MNHEY and SVGAGI. The CDR3 nucleotides read TGTGCCAGCACTTGGGTCGCGGCTAATGAAAAACTGTTTTTT. This gives the protein CASTWVAANEKLFF.

V gene TRBV7-2 combines with J gene TRBJ1-4; D call uncertain. V dropped 6 bases and J dropped 0 bases, with 8 bases sitting between them. Germline CDR1 reads SGHTA; CDR2 reads FQGNSA. The CDR3 sequence is 14 residues long. CDR3 in DNA: TGTGCCAGCAGTGCTGAGGCAACTAATGAAAAACTGTTTTTT. Its translation is CASSAEATNEKLFF.

Here the CDR3 DNA reads TGTGCCAGCAGCCCATCAACAGGGGGCGATGAGCAGTTCTTC. Protein sequence: CASSPSTGGDEQFF. The rearrangement links TRBV5-4 to TRBJ2-1; 9 bases agree with TRBD1. V trimming: 4 bases; J trimming: 8 bases; junction bases outside the gene matches: 7. Germline V gives CDR1 SGHNT, CDR2 YYREEE (reference sequence). CDR3 length: 14 residues.

The chain uses TRBV6-1 and TRBJ2-3; 9 bases agree with TRBD2. The germline CDR1 and CDR2 sequences are MNHNS and SASEGT. The CDR3 extends over 17 amino acids. V was pared by 3 bases and J by 1 base, with 8 bases of the junction left unmatched. The CDR3 bases are TGTGCCAGCAGTGATCCAGTAGCGGGAGCTCGCACAGATACGCAGTATTTT. This sequence encodes CASSDPVAGARTDTQYF.

The chain links TRBV5-4 to TRBJ2-7; TRBD2 aligns across 14 bases. Germline lookup yields CDR1 SGHNT and CDR2 YYREEE (reference sequence). The CDR3 has 16 residues. V lost 4 bases and J lost 3; bases outside the gene matches: 6. The CDR3 spells CASSGGGLAGVYEQYF. CDR3 in DNA: TGTGCCAGCAGCGGGGGGGGACTAGCGGGAGTCTACGAGCAGTACTTC.

The chain couples TRBV6-2 or TRBV6-3 to TRBJ2-3; D might be TRBD2 (6 bases). CDR3 length: 14 residues. The germline gives CDR1 MNHEY, CDR2 SVGEGT. V shed 5 bases and J shed 0 bases, with 9 bases lying between them. The CDR3 coding sequence is TGTGCCAGCAGTCCGGGAGCTAGCACAGATACGCAGTATTTT. Its protein product is CASSPGASTDTQYF.

Regarding this clone: Given the absence of the conserved phenylalanine or tryptophan at the CDR3 end, a read error is likely. The limits of the CDR3 on the DNA are not certain, so only TCRdb's listed CDR3 is given. The chain couples TRBV6-1 to TRBJ1-1. CDR1 is MNHNS and CDR2 is SASEGT in the germline V gene. The CDR3 has 12 residues if both end residues are counted. The CDR3 is CASSEARQRYRL.